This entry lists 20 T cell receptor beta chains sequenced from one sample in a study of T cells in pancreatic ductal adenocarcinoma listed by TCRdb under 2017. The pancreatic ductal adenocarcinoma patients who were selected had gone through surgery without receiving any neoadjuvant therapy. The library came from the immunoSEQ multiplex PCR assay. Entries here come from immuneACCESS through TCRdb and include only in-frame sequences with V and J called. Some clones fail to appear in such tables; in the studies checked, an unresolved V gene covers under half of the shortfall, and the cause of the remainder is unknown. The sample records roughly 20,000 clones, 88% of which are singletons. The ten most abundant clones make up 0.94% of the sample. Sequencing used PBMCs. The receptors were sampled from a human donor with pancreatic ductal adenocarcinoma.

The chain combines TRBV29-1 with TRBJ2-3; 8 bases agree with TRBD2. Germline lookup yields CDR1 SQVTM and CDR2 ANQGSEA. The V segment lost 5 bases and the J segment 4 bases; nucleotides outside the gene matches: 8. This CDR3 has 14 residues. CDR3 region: CSVSSGGMADTQYF. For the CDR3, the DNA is TGCAGCGTTTCAAGCGGGGGTATGGCAGATACGCAGTATTTT.

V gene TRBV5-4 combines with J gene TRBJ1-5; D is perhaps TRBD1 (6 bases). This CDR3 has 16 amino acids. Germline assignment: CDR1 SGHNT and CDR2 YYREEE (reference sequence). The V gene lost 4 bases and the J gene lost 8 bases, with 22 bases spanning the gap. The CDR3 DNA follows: TGTGCCAGCAGCGAAGGACAGCCCGTTGAGGGGAAGCCCCAGCATTTT. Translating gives CASSEGQPVEGKPQHF.

The CDR3 nucleotides read TGCAGCGTTGAAAGGGACAGGGGGCTCGGGGAGCTGTTTTTT. Translated, it gives CSVERDRGLGELFF. The V gene is TRBV29-1, the J gene TRBJ2-2, with TRBD1 matching over 12 bases. CDR3 length: 14 amino acids. Unmatched junction bases numbered 2, after V lost 2 bases and J lost 7 bases. The germline V gene encodes CDR1 SQVTM and CDR2 ANQGSEA.

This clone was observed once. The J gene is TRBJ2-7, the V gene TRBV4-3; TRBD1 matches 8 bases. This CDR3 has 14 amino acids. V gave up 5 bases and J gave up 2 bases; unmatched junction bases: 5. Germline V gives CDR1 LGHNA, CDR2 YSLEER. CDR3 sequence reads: CASSFGQGTYEQYF. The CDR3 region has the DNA TGCGCCAGCAGCTTCGGACAGGGCACCTACGAGCAGTACTTC.

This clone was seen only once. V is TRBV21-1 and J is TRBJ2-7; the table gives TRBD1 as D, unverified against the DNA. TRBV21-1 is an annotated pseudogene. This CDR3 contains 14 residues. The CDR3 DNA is TGTGCCATACAAATGGGGACAGGCCTCTACGAGCAGTACTTC. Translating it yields CAIQMGTGLYEQYF.

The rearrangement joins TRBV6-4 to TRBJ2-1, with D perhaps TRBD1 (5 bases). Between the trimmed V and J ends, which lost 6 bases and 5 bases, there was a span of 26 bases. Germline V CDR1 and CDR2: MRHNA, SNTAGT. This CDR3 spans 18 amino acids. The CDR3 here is CASRAPGCAAIRDNEQFF. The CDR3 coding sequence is TGTGCCAGCAGGGCCCCAGGGTGCGCAGCGATTCGGGACAATGAGCAGTTCTTC.

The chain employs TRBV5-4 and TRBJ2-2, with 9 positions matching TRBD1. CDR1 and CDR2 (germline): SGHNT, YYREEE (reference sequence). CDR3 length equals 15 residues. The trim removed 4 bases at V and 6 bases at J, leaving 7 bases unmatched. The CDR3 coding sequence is TGTGCCAGCAGCCGTCAACGACAGGGGGCCGGGGAGCTGTTTTTT. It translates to CASSRQRQGAGELFF.

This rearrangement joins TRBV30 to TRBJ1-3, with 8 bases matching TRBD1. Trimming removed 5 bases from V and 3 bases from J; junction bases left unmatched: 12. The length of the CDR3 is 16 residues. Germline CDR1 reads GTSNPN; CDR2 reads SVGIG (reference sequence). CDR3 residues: CAWGGQGAIGGNTIYF. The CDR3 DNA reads TGTGCCTGGGGAGGCCAGGGGGCAATTGGTGGAAACACCATATATTTT.

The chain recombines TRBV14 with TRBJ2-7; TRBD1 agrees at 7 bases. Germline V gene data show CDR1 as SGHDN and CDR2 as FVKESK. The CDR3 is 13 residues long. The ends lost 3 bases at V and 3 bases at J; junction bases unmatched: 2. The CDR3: CASSHSGGYEQYF. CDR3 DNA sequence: TGTGCCAGCAGCCACTCAGGGGGCTACGAGCAGTACTTC.

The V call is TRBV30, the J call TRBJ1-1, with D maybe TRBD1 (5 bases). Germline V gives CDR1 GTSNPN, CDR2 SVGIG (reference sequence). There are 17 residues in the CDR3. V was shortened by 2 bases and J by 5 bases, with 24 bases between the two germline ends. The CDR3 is CAWSTSQRGLRKTEAFF. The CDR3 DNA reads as TGTGCCTGGAGTACATCACAGCGGGGGTTACGGAAAACTGAAGCTTTCTTT.

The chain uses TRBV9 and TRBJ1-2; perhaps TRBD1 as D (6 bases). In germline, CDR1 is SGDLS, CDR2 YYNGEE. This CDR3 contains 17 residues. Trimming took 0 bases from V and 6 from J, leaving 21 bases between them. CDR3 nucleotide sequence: TGTGCCAGCAGCGTAGATATTGGGACAACCCCGGGAAATGGCTACACCTTC. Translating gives CASSVDIGTTPGNGYTF.

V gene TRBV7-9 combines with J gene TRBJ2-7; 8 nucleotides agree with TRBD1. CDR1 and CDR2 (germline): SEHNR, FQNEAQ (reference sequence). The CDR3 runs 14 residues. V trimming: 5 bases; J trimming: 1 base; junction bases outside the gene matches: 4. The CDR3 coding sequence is TGTGCCAGCAGCACGGGACAGGTGTCCTACGAGCAGTACTTC. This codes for CASSTGQVSYEQYF. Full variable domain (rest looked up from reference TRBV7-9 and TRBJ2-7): DTGVSQNPRHKITKRGQNVTFRCDPISEHNRLYWYRQTLGQGPEFLTYFQNEAQLEKSRLLSDRFSAERPKGSFSTLEIQRTEQGDSAMYLCASSTGQVSYEQYFGPGTRLTVT.

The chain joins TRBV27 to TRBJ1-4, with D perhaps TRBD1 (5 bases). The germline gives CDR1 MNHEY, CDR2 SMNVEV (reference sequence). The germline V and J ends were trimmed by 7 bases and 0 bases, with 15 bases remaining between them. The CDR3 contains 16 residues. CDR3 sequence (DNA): TGTGCCAGCACGCCGACAGTTTACGCAACTAATGAAAAACTGTTTTTT. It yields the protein CASTPTVYATNEKLFF.

CDR3: CASSQDIGSSYEQYF. The CDR3 nucleotides read TGCGCCAGCAGCCAAGATATCGGGAGCTCCTACGAGCAGTACTTC. The chain links TRBV4-3 to TRBJ2-7; D is possibly TRBD2 (6 bases). The CDR3 has 15 amino acids. Per the germline V gene, CDR1 is LGHNA and CDR2 is YSLEER. The V and J ends lost 0 bases and 0 bases respectively, with 9 bases between them.

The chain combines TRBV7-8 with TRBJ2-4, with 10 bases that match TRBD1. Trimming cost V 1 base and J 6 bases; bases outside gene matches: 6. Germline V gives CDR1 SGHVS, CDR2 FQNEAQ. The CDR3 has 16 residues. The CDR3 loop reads CASSLERDRGSNIQYF. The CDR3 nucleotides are TGTGCCAGCAGCTTAGAACGGGACAGGGGATCAAACATTCAGTACTTC.

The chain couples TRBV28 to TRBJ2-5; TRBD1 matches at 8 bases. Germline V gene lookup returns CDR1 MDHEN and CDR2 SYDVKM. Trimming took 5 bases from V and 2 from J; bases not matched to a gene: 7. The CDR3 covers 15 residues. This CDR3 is CASSVPGQVQETQYF. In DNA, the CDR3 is TGTGCCAGCAGTGTCCCGGGACAGGTTCAAGAGACCCAGTACTTC.

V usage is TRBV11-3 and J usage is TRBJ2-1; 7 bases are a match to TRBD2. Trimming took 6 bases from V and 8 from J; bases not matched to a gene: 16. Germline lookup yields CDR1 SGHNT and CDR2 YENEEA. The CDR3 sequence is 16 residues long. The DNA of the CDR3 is TGTGCCAGCAGTTCCAACGAGCGGGGACCTTTTTATGAGCAGTTCTTC. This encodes CASSSNERGPFYEQFF.

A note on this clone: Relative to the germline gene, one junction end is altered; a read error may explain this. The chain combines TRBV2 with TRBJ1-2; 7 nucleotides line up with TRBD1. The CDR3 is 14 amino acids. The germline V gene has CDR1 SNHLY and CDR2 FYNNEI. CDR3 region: CASSEDRVNYGYTF. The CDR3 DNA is TGTGCCAGCAGCGAAGACAGGGTCAACTATGGCTACACCTTC.

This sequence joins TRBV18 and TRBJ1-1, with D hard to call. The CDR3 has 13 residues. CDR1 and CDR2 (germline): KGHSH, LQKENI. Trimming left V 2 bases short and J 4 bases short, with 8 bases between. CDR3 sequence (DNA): TGTGCCAGCTCACCAATGGAGAGCACTGAAGCTTTCTTT. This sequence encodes CASSPMESTEAFF. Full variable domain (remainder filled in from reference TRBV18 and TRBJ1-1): NAGVMQNPRHLVRRRGQEARLRCSPMKGHSHVYWYRQLPEEGLKFMVYLQKENIIDESGMPKERFSAEFPKEGPSILRIQQVVRGDSAAYFCASSPMESTEAFFGQGTRLTVV.

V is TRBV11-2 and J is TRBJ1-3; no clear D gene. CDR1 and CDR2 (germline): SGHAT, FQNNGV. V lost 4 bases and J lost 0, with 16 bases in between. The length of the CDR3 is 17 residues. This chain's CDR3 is CASSSISGPLSGNTIYF. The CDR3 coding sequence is TGTGCCAGCAGCTCGATCAGTGGCCCCCTCTCTGGAAACACCATATATTTT. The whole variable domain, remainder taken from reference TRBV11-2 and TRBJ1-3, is EAGVAQSPRYKIIEKRQSVAFWCNPISGHATLYWYQQILGQGPKLLIQFQNNGVVDDSQLPKDRFSAERLKGVDSTLKIQPAKLEDSAVYLCASSSISGPLSGNTIYFGEGSWLTVV.